These 10 T cell receptor beta chains originate from one sample sequenced in a study of blood T cell repertoires in COVID-19. Sequencing used immunoSEQ multiplex PCR; TCRdb keeps in-frame clones, though not all of them. The sample has around 170,000 clones; around 80% are singletons. Material: peripheral blood. These receptors all stem from a woman aged 55 to 70 with acute or convalescent COVID-19.

In its sample, this clone was seen once. V gene TRBV9 combines with J gene TRBJ2-2; D may be TRBD2 (7 bases). Germline CDR1 and CDR2: SGDLS and YYNGEE. This CDR3 contains 14 residues. V shed 6 bases and J shed 7 bases, with 16 bases lying between them. The chain's CDR3 is CASTPRGPSGELFF. CDR3 bases: TGTGCCAGCACCCCGCGGGGGCCGAGCGGGGAGCTGTTTTTT.

The rearrangement uses TRBV7-2 and TRBJ1-1; D is uncertain. This CDR3 is 13 amino acids long. In germline, CDR1 is SGHTA, CDR2 FQGNSA. Trimming left V 1 base short and J 1 base short, with 4 bases between. CDR3 nucleotide sequence: TGTGCCAGCAGCTTAGGGCAGAACACTGAAGCTTTCTTT. As protein: CASSLGQNTEAFF.

CDR3 protein: CASSPRTSGGFEQFF. CDR3 nucleotides: TGTGCCAGCAGCCCGAGGACTAGCGGGGGGTTTGAGCAGTTCTTC. V and J are TRBV5-6 and TRBJ2-1, with TRBD2 identical over 14 bases. V lost 4 bases and J lost 9; bases outside the gene matches: 6. The CDR3 has 15 amino acids. Germline values: CDR1 SGHDT, CDR2 YYEEEE. The full variable domain, with the rest looked up from reference TRBV5-6 and TRBJ2-1, is DAGVTQSPTHLIKTRGQQVTLRCSPKSGHDTVSWYQQALGQGPQFIFQYYEEEERQRGNFPDRFSGHQFPNYSSELNVNALLLGDSALYLCASSPRTSGGFEQFFGPGTRLTVL.

The chain links TRBV29-1 to TRBJ1-2; no definite D call. Trimming took off 3 bases at V and 3 bases at J, with 8 bases between the two ends. Germline V CDR1 and CDR2: SQVTM, ANQGSEA. The CDR3 has 12 amino acids. The CDR3, as DNA: TGCAGCGTTGAGTGGCAGTACTATGGCTACACCTTC. Its translation: CSVEWQYYGYTF.

This clone came up once. The rearrangement joins TRBV27 to TRBJ1-5; 9 nucleotides match TRBD1. The germline V gene encodes CDR1 MNHEY and CDR2 SMNVEV (reference sequence). V shed 2 bases and J 7 bases; nucleotides not matched to a gene: 9. The CDR3 runs to 16 residues. Written as DNA, the CDR3 is TGTGCCAGCAGTTTAGCAACGGGACAGGGAATCCAGCCCCAGCATTTT. This encodes CASSLATGQGIQPQHF.

The chain combines TRBV12-3 or TRBV12-4 with TRBJ2-3, with D possibly being TRBD1 (5 bases). V lost 2 bases and J 3 bases, leaving 6 bases between the germline ends. This CDR3 comprises 13 residues. The CDR3 region has the DNA TGTGCCAGCAGTTTACAGGGTACAGATACGCAGTATTTT. Protein product: CASSLQGTDTQYF.

The chain couples TRBV18 to TRBJ1-5; D is undetermined. Per the germline V gene, CDR1 is KGHSH and CDR2 is LQKENI. This CDR3 is built from 12 residues. V lost 4 bases, J lost 9 bases, and 10 bases lay in between. This CDR3 reads CASSQSFRPQHF. CDR3 sequence (DNA): TGTGCCAGCTCACAATCCTTTCGGCCCCAGCATTTT.

This chain uses TRBV7-2 with TRBJ2-1, with 13 nucleotides matching TRBD2. The CDR3 has 14 amino acids. CDR1 is SGHTA and CDR2 is FQGNSA in the germline V gene. The V gene end was trimmed by 5 bases and the J gene end by 7 bases; junction bases not matched to a gene: 2. CDR3: CASSPGLAGNEQFF. CDR3 sequence (DNA): TGTGCCAGCAGCCCGGGACTAGCGGGGAATGAGCAGTTCTTC. Full variable domain (remainder filled in from reference TRBV7-2 and TRBJ2-1): GAGVSQSPSNKVTEKGKDVELRCDPISGHTALYWYRQSLGQGLEFLIYFQGNSAPDKSGLPSDRFSAERTGGSVSTLTIQRTQQEDSAVYLCASSPGLAGNEQFFGPGTRLTVL.

The J gene is TRBJ1-6, the V gene TRBV6-5; possibly TRBD1 for D (5 bases). Deletions cut 6 bases from V and 0 bases from J, with 9 bases between. CDR3 length equals 15 residues. CDR1 is MNHEY and CDR2 is SVGAGI in the germline V gene. Here the CDR3 DNA reads TGTGCCAGCAGCTCTGACAGCTCCTATAATTCACCCCTCCACTTT. Translation gives CASSSDSSYNSPLHF.

The chain recombines TRBV5-5 with TRBJ2-7; 7 bases match TRBD1. The germline V gene has CDR1 SGHKS and CDR2 YYEKEE (reference sequence). The trim removed 3 bases at V and 0 bases at J, leaving 6 bases unmatched. This CDR3 region has 15 residues. CDR3: CASSSGRDSSYEQYF. The CDR3 bases are TGTGCCAGCAGCTCCGGTAGGGACAGCTCCTACGAGCAGTACTTC.